The rows below give T cell receptor beta chains drawn from one sample of a study of cytomegalovirus exposure and HLA in healthy donors. Repertoires were generated with immunoSEQ multiplex PCR, while TCRdb's copy carries only in-frame clones and drops some. This table has about 210,000 clones, over 75% appearing once. Sequencing input: PBMCs. These receptors were collected from a woman in her forties or fifties in good health and CMV-seropositive. Each CDR3 is given with its conserved first and last residue. D genes are given only for firm matches. Size tells how often a clone was seen (once, few, many) or the class of an expanded clone, and some rows leave it out.

d_gene	v_gene	abundance	j_gene	CDR3nt	CDR3aa
TRBD2	TRBV27	.	TRBJ2-1	TGTGCCAGCAGTGTCCGGGGGGGACCAAGGTACAATGAGCAGTTCTTC	CASSVRGGPRYNEQFF
.	TRBV10-3	.	TRBJ1-6	TGTGCCATCAGGGAGGGTTGGAGCTCCTATAATTCACCCCTCCACTTT	CAIREGWSSYNSPLHF
TRBD2	TRBV7-2	once	TRBJ2-3	TGTGCCAGCAGCATCCAACTAGCGGGGGTCATTGATACGCAGTATTTT	CASSIQLAGVIDTQYF
.	TRBV4-2	.	TRBJ1-6	TGTGCCAGCAGCCAAGATGGGAGGGGCACTATATATAATTCACCCCTCCACTTT	CASSQDGRGTIYNSPLHF
.	TRBV2	.	TRBJ1-2	TGTGCCAGCAGTGATGGGGCCTCCTATGGCTACACCTTC	CASSDGASYGYTF
.	TRBV5-1	.	TRBJ1-1	TGCGCCAGCAGCTTGGAACAGGCCCCGAACACTGAAGCTTTCTTT	CASSLEQAPNTEAFF
.	TRBV5-1	.	TRBJ1-4	TGCGCCAGCAGCTTGGCGGTTGATGAAAAACTGTTTTTT	CASSLAVDEKLFF
.	TRBV27	.	TRBJ1-5	TGTGCCAGCAGTTTAAGGGGCAGCAATCAGCCCCAGCATTTT	CASSLRGSNQPQHF
.	TRBV4-1	.	TRBJ2-1	TGCGCCAGCAGCCTTGGATTGGCGGGGAGCTACAATGAGCAGTTCTTC	CASSLGLAGSYNEQFF
.	TRBV19	once	TRBJ2-1	TGTGCCAGTAGTCCCAGCGGCGGAGGCTCCTACAATGAGCAGTTCTTC	CASSPSGGGSYNEQFF
TRBD1	TRBV6-5	.	TRBJ1-1	TGTGCCAGCAGCAGAGACAGGGGTAGGGCTGAAGCTTTCTTT	CASSRDRGRAEAFF
.	TRBV19	.	TRBJ1-1	TGTGCCATCAGGGGACCGAGAACAGGGAACACTGAAGCTTTCTTT	CAIRGPRTGNTEAFF
TRBD1	TRBV19	.	TRBJ1-1	TGTGCCAGTAGGTGGGAATCGACAGGGGGCACTGAAGCTTTCTTT	CASRWESTGGTEAFF
.	TRBV28	.	TRBJ1-5	TGTGCCAGCAGTTTGGGTCGGGGATCGGGTCAGCCCCAGCATTTT	CASSLGRGSGQPQHF
TRBD2	TRBV5-1	.	TRBJ2-5	TGCGCCAGCAGCCAAGCCGGGACTAAGAAAGAGACCCAGTACTTC	CASSQAGTKKETQYF
TRBD1	TRBV6-1	.	TRBJ1-2	TGTGCCAGCAGTCGGGACAGGGGAGGCTATGGCTACACCTTC	CASSRDRGGYGYTF
TRBD1	TRBV5-1	.	TRBJ2-7	TGCGCCAGCAGCTCGGGACAGGGCTACGAGCAGTACTTC	CASSSGQGYEQYF
TRBD2	TRBV4-1	few	TRBJ2-7	TGCGCCAGCAGGGTAGTGGGAGGGCTCGGGGAGCAGTACTTC	CASRVVGGLGEQYF
TRBD2	TRBV9	.	TRBJ2-1	TGTGCCAGCAGCAAACGCGGGGGGAGCTCCTACAATGAGCAGTTCTTC	CASSKRGGSSYNEQFF
.	TRBV6-6	.	TRBJ1-2	TGTGCCAGCAGTTATATCGGGACTTCCTATGGCTACACCTTC	CASSYIGTSYGYTF
.	TRBV11-3	.	TRBJ2-1	TGTGCCAGCAGCCGATCCCGGGGGGCCCCAGACTACAATGAGCAGTTCTTC	CASSRSRGAPDYNEQFF
TRBD1	TRBV5-5	.	TRBJ1-2	TGTGCCAGCAGCTCCGGACAGGGTTATGGCTACACCTTC	CASSSGQGYGYTF
.	TRBV10-3	.	TRBJ2-3	TGTGCCACCACCCGCCTGGGCCCTAGCACAGATACGCAGTATTTT	CATTRLGPSTDTQYF
.	TRBV7-2	.	TRBJ1-2	TGTGCCAGCAGCTTAGCACAGGTCAAACGCTATGGCTACACCTTC	CASSLAQVKRYGYTF
.	TRBV6-1	.	TRBJ1-4	TGTGCCAGCAGACCCGTCAGGGGTCTAAATGAAAAACTGTTTTTT	CASRPVRGLNEKLFF
TRBD1	TRBV28	.	TRBJ2-7	TGTGCCAGCAGTGGGACAGAGATTTACGAGCAGTACTTC	CASSGTEIYEQYF